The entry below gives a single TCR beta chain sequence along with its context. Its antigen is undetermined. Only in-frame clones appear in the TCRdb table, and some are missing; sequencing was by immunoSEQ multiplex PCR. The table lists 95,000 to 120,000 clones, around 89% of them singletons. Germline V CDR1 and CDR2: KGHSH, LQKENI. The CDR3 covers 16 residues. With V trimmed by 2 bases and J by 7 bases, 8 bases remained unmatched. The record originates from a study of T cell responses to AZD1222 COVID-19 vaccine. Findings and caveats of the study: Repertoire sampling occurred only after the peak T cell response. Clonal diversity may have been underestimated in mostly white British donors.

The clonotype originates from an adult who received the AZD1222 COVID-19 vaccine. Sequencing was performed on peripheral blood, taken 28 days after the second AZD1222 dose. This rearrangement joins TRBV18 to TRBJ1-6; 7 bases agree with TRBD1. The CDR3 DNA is TGTGCCAGCTCACCATTTCCACAGGGGATGAATTCACCCCTCCACTTT. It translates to CASSPFPQGMNSPLHF.